The rows below give T cell receptor beta chains drawn from one sample of a study of T cell changes during pregnancy in multiple sclerosis. Sequenced by immunoSEQ multiplex PCR; TCRdb stores in-frame clones only, minus some. The data contain 70,000 to 100,000 clones, approximately 92% of them singletons. The material was peripheral blood, obtained in the first trimester of pregnancy. All receptors come from a female donor with multiple sclerosis, enrolled in a pregnancy study. CDR3s include the opening cysteine and the closing phenylalanine or tryptophan. A D gene is named only where the DNA matches it firmly. The size of a clone is reported for some rows only, either as once, few or many, or as a class for expanded clones.

clone_size: NA; v_call: TRBV18; j_call: TRBJ1-5; d_call: NA; cdr3_aa: CASSYFRIQGYNQPQHF; cdr3_nt: TGTGCCAGCTCTTACTTTAGGATACAGGGCTACAATCAGCCCCAGCATTTT
clone_size: NA; v_call: TRBV7-9; j_call: TRBJ2-5; d_call: NA; cdr3_aa: CASSPRGGETQYF; cdr3_nt: TGTGCCAGCAGCCCCAGGGGCGGAGAGACCCAGTACTTC
clone_size: once; v_call: TRBV19; j_call: TRBJ2-7; d_call: TRBD1; cdr3_aa: CASSIRMTGVNSYEQYF; cdr3_nt: TGTGCCAGTAGTATAAGGATGACAGGGGTGAACTCCTACGAGCAGTACTTC
clone_size: NA; v_call: TRBV4-2; j_call: TRBJ1-5; d_call: TRBD1; cdr3_aa: CASSQEVRDRGRNQPQHF; cdr3_nt: TGTGCCAGCAGCCAAGAGGTCCGGGACAGGGGACGCAATCAGCCCCAGCATTTT
clone_size: NA; v_call: TRBV6-1; j_call: TRBJ2-1; d_call: NA; cdr3_aa: CASSEGTTSYNEQFF; cdr3_nt: TGTGCCAGCAGTGAAGGGACTACCTCCTACAATGAGCAGTTCTTC
clone_size: NA; v_call: TRBV2; j_call: TRBJ2-7; d_call: TRBD1; cdr3_aa: CASSLQGALYEQYF; cdr3_nt: TGTGCCAGCAGTCTACAGGGGGCCCTCTACGAGCAGTACTTC
clone_size: once; v_call: TRBV12-5; j_call: TRBJ2-1; d_call: TRBD2; cdr3_aa: CASGPTPGGRYNEQFF; cdr3_nt: TGTGCTAGTGGTCCAACCCCGGGGGGGAGATACAATGAGCAGTTCTTC
clone_size: NA; v_call: TRBV11-2; j_call: TRBJ2-7; d_call: TRBD2; cdr3_aa: CASSLVRPSGSYEQYF; cdr3_nt: TGTGCCAGCAGCTTAGTTAGGCCTAGCGGAAGCTACGAGCAGTACTTC
clone_size: NA; v_call: TRBV5-1; j_call: TRBJ2-2; d_call: NA; cdr3_aa: CASSLAGRVESGELFF; cdr3_nt: TGCGCCAGCAGCTTGGCCGGCAGGGTAGAGTCCGGGGAGCTGTTTTTT
clone_size: NA; v_call: TRBV9; j_call: TRBJ2-2; d_call: NA; cdr3_aa: CASSVTLGGSGELFF; cdr3_nt: TGTGCCAGCAGCGTAACTTTGGGAGGAAGCGGGGAGCTGTTTTTT
clone_size: once; v_call: TRBV19; j_call: TRBJ1-2; d_call: TRBD1; cdr3_aa: CASSAMSTGDYGYTF; cdr3_nt: TGTGCCAGTAGTGCCATGTCTACAGGGGACTATGGCTACACCTTC
clone_size: once; v_call: TRBV5-1; j_call: TRBJ2-7; d_call: TRBD1; cdr3_aa: CASKTGQGFYEQYF; cdr3_nt: TGCGCCAGCAAAACGGGACAGGGGTTCTACGAGCAGTACTTC
clone_size: NA; v_call: TRBV12-1; j_call: TRBJ2-5; d_call: NA; cdr3_aa: CASSLLQGAPQETQYF; cdr3_nt: TGTGCCAGCAGCTTATTACAGGGGGCCCCCCAAGAGACCCAGTACTTC
clone_size: NA; v_call: TRBV7-9; j_call: TRBJ2-5; d_call: TRBD1; cdr3_aa: CASSPRQGGQETQYF; cdr3_nt: TGTGCCAGCAGCCCCAGACAGGGGGGGCAAGAGACCCAGTACTTC
clone_size: NA; v_call: TRBV4-1; j_call: TRBJ1-2; d_call: TRBD1; cdr3_aa: CASSQGPGQVYGYTF; cdr3_nt: TGCGCCAGCAGCCAAGGCCCCGGACAGGTCTATGGCTACACCTTC
clone_size: NA; v_call: TRBV7-6; j_call: TRBJ2-2; d_call: NA; cdr3_aa: CASSYGGGLRGELFF; cdr3_nt: TGTGCCAGCAGCTATGGGGGAGGCCTCAGAGGGGAGCTGTTTTTT
clone_size: NA; v_call: TRBV5-4; j_call: TRBJ2-1; d_call: TRBD2; cdr3_aa: CASSSLAGVYNEQFF; cdr3_nt: TGTGCCAGCAGCTCCCTAGCGGGGGTCTACAATGAGCAGTTCTTC
clone_size: NA; v_call: TRBV11-2; j_call: TRBJ1-3; d_call: TRBD1; cdr3_aa: CASSPQGQGNTIYF; cdr3_nt: TGTGCCAGCAGCCCACAGGGACAGGGAAACACCATATATTTT
clone_size: NA; v_call: TRBV4-1; j_call: TRBJ1-2; d_call: TRBD1; cdr3_aa: CASSQLWTGFYGYTF; cdr3_nt: TGCGCCAGCAGCCAACTTTGGACAGGGTTTTATGGCTACACCTTC
clone_size: NA; v_call: TRBV4-3; j_call: TRBJ2-5; d_call: TRBD1; cdr3_aa: CASSRAGTGGQETQYF; cdr3_nt: TGCGCCAGCAGCCGGGCTGGGACAGGGGGACAAGAGACCCAGTACTTC
clone_size: NA; v_call: TRBV9; j_call: TRBJ1-2; d_call: TRBD1; cdr3_aa: CASSARTGVGYTF; cdr3_nt: TGTGCCAGCAGCGCCAGGACAGGGGTCGGCTACACCTTC
clone_size: NA; v_call: TRBV18; j_call: TRBJ2-1; d_call: NA; cdr3_aa: CASSLGGGEQFF; cdr3_nt: TGTGCCAGCTCCCTAGGGGGTGGCGAGCAGTTCTTC
clone_size: NA; v_call: TRBV19; j_call: TRBJ1-1; d_call: NA; cdr3_aa: CASSISETGTKAFF; cdr3_nt: TGTGCCAGTAGTATCTCGGAGACAGGTACCAAAGCTTTCTTT
clone_size: NA; v_call: TRBV7-9; j_call: TRBJ2-1; d_call: NA; cdr3_aa: CASSLDRGNEQFF; cdr3_nt: TGTGCCAGCAGCTTAGATAGAGGCAATGAGCAGTTCTTC
clone_size: NA; v_call: TRBV6-1; j_call: TRBJ2-1; d_call: TRBD2; cdr3_aa: CASSEGTSRSSYNEQFF; cdr3_nt: TGTGCCAGCAGTGAAGGGACTAGCCGAAGCTCCTACAATGAGCAGTTCTTC
clone_size: NA; v_call: TRBV7-3; j_call: TRBJ2-1; d_call: TRBD2; cdr3_aa: CASSVGLATYNEQFF; cdr3_nt: TGTGCCAGCAGCGTCGGACTAGCCACCTACAATGAGCAGTTCTTC
clone_size: once; v_call: TRBV5-5; j_call: TRBJ1-4; d_call: TRBD1; cdr3_aa: CASSLLVGGITNEKLFF; cdr3_nt: TGTGCCAGCAGCTTGTTAGTAGGGGGCATCACTAATGAAAAACTGTTTTTT
clone_size: NA; v_call: TRBV19; j_call: TRBJ1-1; d_call: TRBD1; cdr3_aa: CASSSRDRGTEAFF; cdr3_nt: TGTGCCAGTAGTTCCCGGGACAGGGGCACTGAAGCTTTCTTT
clone_size: NA; v_call: TRBV10-3; j_call: TRBJ2-3; d_call: NA; cdr3_aa: CAISESGTPTDTQYF; cdr3_nt: TGTGCCATCAGTGAGTCCGGGACTCCCACAGATACGCAGTATTTT
clone_size: NA; v_call: TRBV6-1; j_call: TRBJ1-5; d_call: NA; cdr3_aa: CATEEEGNQPQHF; cdr3_nt: TGTGCCACCGAGGAAGAGGGCAATCAGCCCCAGCATTTT
clone_size: NA; v_call: TRBV19; j_call: TRBJ1-5; d_call: TRBD1; cdr3_aa: CASSIGTGGGQPQHF; cdr3_nt: TGTGCCAGTAGTATCGGGACAGGGGGGGGTCAGCCCCAGCATTTT
clone_size: NA; v_call: TRBV9; j_call: TRBJ2-1; d_call: TRBD2; cdr3_aa: CASSVGREGLVYEQFF; cdr3_nt: TGTGCCAGCAGCGTAGGGCGGGAGGGCCTTGTCTATGAGCAGTTCTTC
clone_size: NA; v_call: TRBV6-5; j_call: TRBJ1-2; d_call: TRBD1; cdr3_aa: CASSYQRDRFYGYTF; cdr3_nt: TGTGCCAGCAGTTACCAGCGGGACAGGTTCTATGGCTACACCTTC